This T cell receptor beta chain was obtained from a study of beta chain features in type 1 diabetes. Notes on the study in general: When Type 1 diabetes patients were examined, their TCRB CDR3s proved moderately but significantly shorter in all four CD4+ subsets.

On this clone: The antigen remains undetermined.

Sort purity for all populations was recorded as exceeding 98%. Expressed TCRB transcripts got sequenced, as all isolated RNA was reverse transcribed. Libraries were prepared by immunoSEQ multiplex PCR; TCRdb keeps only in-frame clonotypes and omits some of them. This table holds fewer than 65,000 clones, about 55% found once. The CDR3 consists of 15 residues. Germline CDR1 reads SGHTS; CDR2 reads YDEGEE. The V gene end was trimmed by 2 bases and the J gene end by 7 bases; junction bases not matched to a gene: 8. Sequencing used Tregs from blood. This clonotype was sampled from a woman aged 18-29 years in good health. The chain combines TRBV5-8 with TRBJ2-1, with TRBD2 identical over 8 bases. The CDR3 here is CASSLIGTRNNEQFF. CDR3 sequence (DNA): TGTGCCAGCAGCTTAATCGGGACTAGAAATAATGAGCAGTTCTTC.